This T cell receptor beta chain was captured in a study of cytomegalovirus exposure and HLA in healthy donors. The overall study: An analysis done earlier identified more than 90 million unique TCR beta sequences from 200 million or so T cells. There were approximately 400 genotyped donors. Of these, 81% fell in the genetic ancestry cluster associated with self-reported Caucasian donors. Study conclusions and caveats: V- and J-gene trimming in TCR beta was tied to a missense DCLRE1C variant by an analysis performed later. The study carried out a later analysis of TCR beta sequences. It associated some 17,000 of them with specific HLA alleles at a false discovery rate of 0.05.

This CDR3 is built from 15 residues. Germline V CDR1 and CDR2: SGHTA, FQGNSA. Trimming pared 0 bases from V and 6 bases from J, leaving 12 bases between. A note on this clone: Its matching antigen is unknown.

The PCR employed 60 Vbeta primers together with 13 Jbeta primers. Clones were read by immunoSEQ multiplex PCR, and TCRdb kept only the in-frame ones, dropping some. The sample lists more than 150,000 clones, around 80% occurring once. The chain employs TRBV7-2 and TRBJ2-1; the D gene is possibly TRBD2 (7 bases). The receptor was derived from a woman aged 45-59 years in good health and CMV-seropositive. Specimen: PBMCs. This chain's CDR3 is CASSLAGGVGNEQFF. CDR3 bases: TGTGCCAGCAGCTTAGCAGGGGGGGTAGGCAATGAGCAGTTCTTC.